One and the same sample provided the 30 T cell receptor beta chains below, sequenced in a study of beta chain features in type 1 diabetes. Overall study findings and caveats: Moderately but significantly shorter TCRB CDR3s were found in Type 1 diabetes patients in all four CD4+ subsets.

The entirety of the isolated RNA underwent reverse transcription, so expressed TCRB transcripts were sequenced. Produced via immunoSEQ multiplex PCR; TCRdb's table is partial and in-frame only. The sample includes about 120,000 clones, over 15% of them seen just once. Their antigens are not known. Sequencing was performed on central memory CD4+ T cells from blood. Receptor source: a man aged 30-40 years with type 1 diabetes.

CDR3 nucleotide sequence: TGTGCCATCAGTGACAGAGACTCTGGAAACACCATATATTTT. This translates into CAISDRDSGNTIYF. V and J are TRBV10-3 and TRBJ1-3; D remains ambiguous. Trimming took off 3 bases at V and 0 bases at J, with 6 bases between the two ends. The CDR3 runs 14 residues. CDR1 ENHRY and CDR2 SYGVKD come from the germline V gene.

This clone has a handful of counts. The chain employs TRBV10-3 and TRBJ1-4; D is ambiguous. The germline V and J ends were trimmed by 1 base and 5 bases, with 11 bases remaining between them. This CDR3 comprises 15 residues. CDR1 ENHRY and CDR2 SYGVKD come from the germline V gene. The CDR3 spells CAISEFAQGNEKLFF. Written as DNA, the CDR3 is TGTGCCATCAGTGAGTTCGCACAAGGGAATGAAAAACTGTTTTTT.

This clone was recorded a few times. The CDR3 loop is CASSQEDRVAGDTQYF. The CDR3 nucleotides read TGCGCCAGCAGCCAGGAGGACAGGGTCGCCGGAGATACGCAGTATTTT. This chain links TRBV4-1 with TRBJ2-3, with TRBD1 identical over 8 bases. Per germline, CDR1 MGHRA and CDR2 YSYEKL. The J segment lost 5 bases and the V segment lost 3 bases, leaving 10 bases of the junction unmatched. There are 16 residues in the CDR3.

V and J are TRBV14 and TRBJ1-1; tentatively, D is TRBD1 (5 bases). The CDR3 has 14 residues. Germline CDR1 reads SGHDN; CDR2 reads FVKESK. Trimming took off 5 bases at V and 0 bases at J, with 10 bases between the two ends. As DNA, the CDR3 is TGTGCCAGCAGCTGGGAGGGGTTGAACACTGAAGCTTTCTTT. This encodes CASSWEGLNTEAFF.

This clone was seen a handful of times. The J gene is TRBJ1-5, the V gene TRBV30, with TRBD1 matching 9 bases. The germline V gene encodes CDR1 GTSNPN and CDR2 SVGIG (reference sequence). V lost 6 bases and J lost 4; bases outside the gene matches: 1. This CDR3 spans 12 amino acids. DNA of the CDR3: TGTGCCTGTGGACAGGGGAATCAGCCCCAGCATTTT. Encoded protein: CACGQGNQPQHF.

The V and J genes are TRBV30 and TRBJ2-7; 7 bases line up with TRBD1. The CDR3 consists of 12 residues. The germline V gene has CDR1 GTSNPN and CDR2 SVGIG (reference sequence). The junction had 8 bases not matched to a gene; V was cut back by 8 bases and J by 4 bases. The CDR3 spells CASSQGEYEQYF. The CDR3, as DNA: TGTGCCAGCTCGCAGGGGGAATACGAGCAGTACTTC.

The chain combines TRBV4-2 with TRBJ2-1; 7 nucleotides align to TRBD1. The germline V gene has CDR1 LGHNA and CDR2 YNFKEQ. J was trimmed by 4 bases and V by 4 bases; bases with no gene match: 4. The CDR3 length is 14 residues. CDR3 sequence reads: CASSPGQQYNEQFF. In DNA form, the CDR3 reads TGTGCCAGCAGCCCGGGACAGCAATACAATGAGCAGTTCTTC.

This clone was seen more than once but under ten times. The rearrangement links TRBV7-9 to TRBJ1-3; D ambiguous. The V end was cut by 1 base, the J end by 0 bases, with 7 bases between. Germline lookup yields CDR1 SEHNR and CDR2 FQNEAQ (reference sequence). There are 15 residues in the CDR3. CDR3 DNA sequence: TGTGCCAGCAGCTTAGAGTCTTACTCTGGAAACACCATATATTTT. Translating gives CASSLESYSGNTIYF.

V usage is TRBV4-1 and J usage is TRBJ1-1; D gene uncertain. Germline assignment: CDR1 MGHRA and CDR2 YSYEKL. V shed 3 bases and J shed 3 bases, with 20 bases lying between them. CDR3 length: 17 residues. The CDR3 bases are TGCGCCAGCAGCCAGTACGGGGTAGGAGAGGTGTACACTGAAGCTTTCTTT. Its protein product is CASSQYGVGEVYTEAFF.

The gene calls are TRBV7-7 and TRBJ2-5, with D unresolved. Germline CDR1 and CDR2: SSHAT and FNYEAQ (reference sequence). V lost 3 bases and J lost 5, with 10 bases in between. The CDR3 length is 13 residues. CDR3 sequence (DNA): TGTGCCAGCAGCTTCTCATTAAGGGAGACCCAGTACTTC. This translates into CASSFSLRETQYF.

The V call is TRBV7-9, the J call TRBJ1-4; maybe TRBD1 (5 bases). Germline assignment: CDR1 SEHNR and CDR2 FQNEAQ (reference sequence). CDR3 length equals 17 residues. V lost 2 bases to trimming and J lost 7 bases, with 20 bases between them. The CDR3 nucleotides read TGTGCCAGCAGCTTACCCCTCAGACAGTTAAGGTCTGAAAAACTGTTTTTT. It encodes CASSLPLRQLRSEKLFF.

The table lists this clone with a few counts. The chain joins TRBV7-9 to TRBJ1-4; D perhaps matches TRBD1 (5 bases). Germline V gene sequence: CDR1 SEHNR, CDR2 FQNEAQ (reference sequence). Trimming took off 5 bases at V and 7 bases at J, with 20 bases between the two ends. CDR3 length equals 16 residues. The CDR3 DNA follows: TGTGCCAGCAGCGTCTCACTTGGGGGGATTAGTGAAAAACTGTTTTTT. Protein product: CASSVSLGGISEKLFF.

This chain connects TRBV27 to TRBJ1-6; TRBD1 might be the D (6 bases). Germline V gives CDR1 MNHEY, CDR2 SMNVEV (reference sequence). CDR3 length: 13 residues. Trimming took off 4 bases at V and 9 bases at J, with 10 bases between the two ends. CDR3 bases: TGTGCCAGCAGTTATGGGGGGCGTTCACCCCTCCACTTT. Protein: CASSYGGRSPLHF.

This clone appeared a few times. The CDR3 DNA sequence: TGTGCCAGCAGATCCGGGACTAGAGACTACAATGAGCAGTTCTTC. Encoded protein: CASRSGTRDYNEQFF. The J gene is TRBJ2-1, the V gene TRBV6-5; TRBD2 matches 8 bases. The CDR3 totals 15 residues. Germline V CDR1 and CDR2: MNHEY, SVGAGI. Trimming took 6 bases from V and 3 from J; bases not matched to a gene: 7.

This clone occurred a few times. The sample holds other DNA sequences that translate to the same CDR3. The chain links TRBV29-1 to TRBJ2-1, with D unclear. The V end was cut by 5 bases, the J end by 2 bases, with 4 bases between. The CDR3 spans 11 residues. CDR1 SQVTM and CDR2 ANQGSEA come from the germline V gene. CDR3 in DNA: TGCAGCGTTCAGACCTACAATGAGCAGTTCTTC. Its protein product is CSVQTYNEQFF.

This rearrangement joins TRBV28 to TRBJ2-7; 7 bases are a match to TRBD1. After removal of 6 bases from V and 3 bases from J, the junction contained 8 bases not matched to a gene. The V gene's germline CDR1 is MDHEN and CDR2 SYDVKM. The CDR3 contains 14 residues. The CDR3 protein is CASSRTRQGYEQYF. The CDR3 DNA sequence: TGTGCCAGCAGCCGAACAAGACAGGGCTACGAGCAGTACTTC.

V gene TRBV5-1 combines with J gene TRBJ2-5; D is possibly TRBD1 (6 bases). CDR1 is SGHRS and CDR2 is YFSETQ in the germline V gene. V lost 1 base and J lost 3, with 10 bases in between. This CDR3 region has 14 residues. CDR3: CASSLSTGKETQYF. CDR3 coding DNA: TGCGCCAGCAGCTTGAGTACAGGGAAAGAGACCCAGTACTTC.

This chain joins TRBV4-2 and TRBJ2-1; perhaps TRBD2 as D (6 bases). CDR1 is LGHNA, CDR2 YNFKEQ, per germline. The germline V and J ends were trimmed by 0 bases and 9 bases, with 24 bases remaining between them. This CDR3 has 18 residues. CDR3 nucleotides: TGTGCCAGCAGCCAAGAAAGAGGGGCGCGGGACTCCCGGGGTGAGCAGTTCTTC. It specifies CASSQERGARDSRGEQFF.

The chain carries TRBV10-3 and TRBJ2-5; no firm D call. Germline V gene data show CDR1 as ENHRY and CDR2 as SYGVKD. CDR3 length equals 14 residues. Trimming stripped 2 bases from V and 2 bases from J, with 9 bases between. CDR3 protein: CAISEREEQETQYF. The CDR3 DNA is TGTGCCATCAGTGAGAGAGAGGAACAAGAGACCCAGTACTTC.

This chain joins TRBV9 and TRBJ2-3, with D tentatively TRBD2 (7 bases). CDR1 and CDR2 (germline): SGDLS, YYNGEE. The CDR3 loop spans 16 amino acids. The V gene lost 0 bases and the J gene lost 3 bases, with 14 bases spanning the gap. The CDR3 protein is CASSVEPRGATDTQYF. For the CDR3, the DNA is TGTGCCAGCAGCGTAGAACCTCGGGGGGCGACAGATACGCAGTATTTT.

This clone occurred a few times. This sequence joins TRBV7-9 and TRBJ1-1; D is perhaps TRBD1 (5 bases). Germline V lookup: CDR1 SEHNR, CDR2 FQNEAQ (reference sequence). The length of the CDR3 is 12 residues. Between the trimmed V and J ends, which lost 1 base and 10 bases, there was a span of 10 bases. The CDR3 sequence is CASSLVGRVAFF. CDR3 nucleotides: TGTGCCAGCAGCTTAGTTGGCAGGGTAGCTTTCTTT. The whole variable domain, filled in from reference TRBV7-9 and TRBJ1-1, reads DTGVSQNPRHKITKRGQNVTFRCDPISEHNRLYWYRQTLGQGPEFLTYFQNEAQLEKSRLLSDRFSAERPKGSFSTLEIQRTEQGDSAMYLCASSLVGRVAFFGQGTRLTVV.

The chain employs TRBV7-2 and TRBJ2-7; D is ambiguous. The CDR3 is 13 residues long. The V gene lost 1 base and the J gene lost 2 bases, with 6 bases spanning the gap. Germline CDR1 reads SGHTA; CDR2 reads FQGNSA. The CDR3 reads CASSLGVTYEQYF. The CDR3 DNA follows: TGTGCCAGCAGCTTAGGAGTGACCTACGAGCAGTACTTC.

This clone was counted only a few times. The chain combines TRBV4-1 with TRBJ2-6; either TRBD1 or TRBD2 may supply D (5 bases each). The CDR3 covers 16 residues. The V gene lost 4 bases and the J gene lost 7 bases, with 17 bases spanning the gap. Per the germline V gene, CDR1 is MGHRA and CDR2 is YSYEKL. CDR3: CASSPSLGPGANVLTF. CDR3 DNA: TGCGCCAGCAGCCCTTCATTGGGACCCGGTGCCAACGTCCTGACTTTC.

V gene TRBV5-6 combines with J gene TRBJ2-1; D perhaps matches TRBD1 (5 bases). The germline gives CDR1 SGHDT, CDR2 YYEEEE. CDR3 length: 12 residues. V was pared by 3 bases and J by 12 bases, with 13 bases between. The CDR3 here is CASSYAPRVQFF. The CDR3 DNA sequence: TGTGCCAGCAGCTACGCCCCCAGGGTGCAGTTCTTC.

This clone was recorded at least ten times. This chain's CDR3 is CASSVVKDSYEQYF. CDR3 nucleotides: TGTGCCAGCAGCGTAGTTAAGGACTCCTACGAGCAGTACTTC. The rearrangement uses TRBV9 and TRBJ2-7; D is undetermined. V dropped 0 bases and J dropped 0 bases, with 7 bases sitting between them. This CDR3 spans 14 amino acids. From germline, CDR1 is SGDLS and CDR2 YYNGEE.

The chain uses TRBV4-1 and TRBJ2-2; 12 bases fit TRBD1. The CDR3 has 16 amino acids. In germline, CDR1 is MGHRA, CDR2 YSYEKL. V was pared by 5 bases and J by 6 bases, with 7 bases of the junction left unmatched. The CDR3 nucleotides are TGCGCCAGCAGCGACCGGGACAGGGGGCTGTCCGGGGAGCTGTTTTTT. The encoded protein is CASSDRDRGLSGELFF.

The gene calls are TRBV18 and TRBJ1-2, with unresolved D. The ends were cut back, 0 bases at V and 7 bases at J, with 6 bases in the middle. The germline CDR1 and CDR2 sequences are KGHSH and LQKENI. This CDR3 contains 12 residues. CDR3 residues: CASSPPQAGYTF. CDR3 nucleotides: TGTGCCAGCTCACCACCGCAAGCTGGCTACACCTTC.

Concerning this clone itself: One junction end disagrees with the germline gene, perhaps due to a read error. The CDR3 sequence: CASSLGPDSYNEQFF. CDR3 DNA sequence: TGTGCCAGCAGTTTAGGTCCAGACTCCTACAATGAGCAGTTCTTC. This rearrangement joins TRBV7-8 to TRBJ2-1; D unresolved. The germline CDR1 and CDR2 sequences are SGHVS and FQNEAQ. This CDR3 contains 15 residues.

CDR3 sequence (DNA): TGTGCCTGGAGTGTACGGCTAGCGGGGGCCAACGAGCAGTACTTC. It is translated as CAWSVRLAGANEQYF. V is TRBV30 and J is TRBJ2-7; TRBD2 matches at 10 bases. There are 15 residues in the CDR3. The germline CDR1 and CDR2 sequences are GTSNPN and SVGIG (reference sequence). Trimming took 0 bases from V and 5 from J; bases not matched to a gene: 7.

V usage is TRBV10-3 and J usage is TRBJ2-4; TRBD2 might be the D (5 bases). CDR3 size: 14 residues. CDR1 is ENHRY, CDR2 SYGVKD, per germline. V lost 3 bases to trimming and J lost 2 bases, with 8 bases between them. The CDR3 is CAISDGSTKNIQYF. CDR3 sequence (DNA): TGTGCCATCAGTGATGGGAGTACCAAAAACATTCAGTACTTC.